This T cell receptor (beta chain) emerged from a study of T cell repertoires in cytomegalovirus infection (dated by TCRdb to between 2019 and 2020). Study-level background: Donor HLA type was relevant to the analysis, because carriage of CMV infection together with the matching HLA type was indicated by public TCR beta signatures. Summary of the overall study and its limitations: In the ex vivo response, HLA-C-restricted CMV-specific TCR beta clonotypes were dominant, and in two of eight donors the single most frequent clonotype came from this HLA-C-restricted group. Cumulative frequency of public TCR beta family members discriminated carriers of CMV infection plus the relevant HLA type in this cohort and an independent roughly 330-donor cohort.

The CDR3 numbers 13 residues from cysteine through phenylalanine. This entry keeps only the CDR3 DNA: 39 bases, framed from base 1. CDR1 and CDR2, per the germline V gene (reference sequence), are DFQATT and SNEGSKA. V has 3 bases trimmed and J has 10 bases trimmed; junction bases matching no gene number 3. Only a few counts were recorded for this clonotype. No antigen is known for it. Base qualities are not at hand, and no much larger clone is one base apart. The sequencer was an Illumina HiSeq 1500. TCRdb reworked the public reads: Q25 trimming with fastp, MiXCR clone assembly, productive beta chains retained. Rows are combined by CDR3 protein, so each entry shows the most common genes and DNA. This sample lists hundreds of thousands of distinct CDR3 sequences; 6% to 8% were detected once. The ten largest clones represent about 6% of the sample.

Sequencing used PBMCs. The receptor was isolated from a human donor in good health (CMV status not recorded). Some clones in this sample may be carry-over from other donors' samples. The chain is made from TRBV20-1 and TRBJ1-6; 10 of the junction bases match TRBD1. The CDR3: CSARTGGDSPLHF. In nucleotides, the sequence is TGCAGTGCTAGGACAGGGGGCGACTCACCCCTCCACTTT.